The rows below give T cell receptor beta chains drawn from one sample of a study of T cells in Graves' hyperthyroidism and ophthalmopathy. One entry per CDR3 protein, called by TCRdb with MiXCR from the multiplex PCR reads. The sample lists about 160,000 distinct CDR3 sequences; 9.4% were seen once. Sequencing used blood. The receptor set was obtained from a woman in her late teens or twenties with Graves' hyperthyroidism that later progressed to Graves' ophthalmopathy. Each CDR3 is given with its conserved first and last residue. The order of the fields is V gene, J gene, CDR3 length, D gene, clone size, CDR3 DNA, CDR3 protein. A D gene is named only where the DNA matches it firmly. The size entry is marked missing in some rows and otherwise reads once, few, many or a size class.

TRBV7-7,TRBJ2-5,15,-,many,TGTGCCAGCAGCTTAGCGCGGAGCGGTGGGGAGACCCAGTACTTC,CASSLARSGGETQYF
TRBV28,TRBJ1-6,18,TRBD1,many,TGTGCCAGCAGAACGTGGACAGGGGGGGTTAGGGATAATTCACCCCTCCACTTT,CASRTWTGGVRDNSPLHF
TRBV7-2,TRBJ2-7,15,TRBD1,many,TGTGCCAGCAGCTTAGACTCGGGACAGGGTCGCGAGCAGTACTTC,CASSLDSGQGREQYF
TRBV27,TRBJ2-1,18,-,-,TGTGCCAGCAGTCAAGCGCAGGGAGGTATATACCCAAACAATGAGCAGTTCTTC,CASSQAQGGIYPNNEQFF
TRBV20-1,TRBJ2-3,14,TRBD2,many,TGCAGTGCCTATACTAGCGGGAGCACAGATACGCAGTATTTT,CSAYTSGSTDTQYF
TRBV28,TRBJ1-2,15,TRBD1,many,TGTGCCAGCAGTTTAATGGGACAGGGGGCAGGTGGCTACACCTTC,CASSLMGQGAGGYTF
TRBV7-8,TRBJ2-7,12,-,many,TGTGCCAGCAGCTTAGCGAGGTACGAGCAGTACTTC,CASSLARYEQYF
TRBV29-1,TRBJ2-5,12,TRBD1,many,TGCAGCGTTGGACAGGGACAAGAGACCCAGTACTTC,CSVGQGQETQYF
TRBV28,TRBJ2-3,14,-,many,TGTGCCAGCAGTGCAACCTTTAGTGCAGATACGCAGTATTTT,CASSATFSADTQYF
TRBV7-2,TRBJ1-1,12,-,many,TGTGCCAGCAGCTCCAACAGGGTGCAAGCTTTCTTT,CASSSNRVQAFF
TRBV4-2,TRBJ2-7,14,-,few,TGTGCCAGCAGCCAAGAAAGACTGTCCTACGAGCAGTACTTC,CASSQERLSYEQYF
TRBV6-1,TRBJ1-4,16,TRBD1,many,TGTGCCAGCAGTGAAGCCGGGGGATGGACAGGTGAAAAACTGTTTTTT,CASSEAGGWTGEKLFF
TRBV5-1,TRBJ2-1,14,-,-,TGCGCCAGCAGCTTGGCCACACCTGACAATGAGCAGTTCTTC,CASSLATPDNEQFF
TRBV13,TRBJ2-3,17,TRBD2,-,TGTGCCAGCAGCCCCGCCGGACTAGCGGGTATCACAGATACGCAGTATTTT,CASSPAGLAGITDTQYF
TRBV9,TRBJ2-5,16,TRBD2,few,TGTGCCAGCAGCGTCTTGGGGACTAGTTACATAGAGACCCAGTACTTC,CASSVLGTSYIETQYF
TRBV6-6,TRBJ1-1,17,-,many,TGTGCCAGCAGTTACCCAATTTTTATCAGATCCAACACTGAAGCTTTCTTT,CASSYPIFIRSNTEAFF
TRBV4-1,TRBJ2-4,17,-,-,TGCGCCAGCAGCCAAGACGTTCGACTGGGGCCCAAAAACATTCAGTACTTC,CASSQDVRLGPKNIQYF
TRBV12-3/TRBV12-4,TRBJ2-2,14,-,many,TGTGCCAGCAGTTTCAGGGTTTTCACCGGGGAGCTGTTTTTT,CASSFRVFTGELFF